Presented here are 26 T cell receptor beta chains from one specimen sequenced in a study of blood T cell repertoires in COVID-19. TCRdb's table, derived via immunoSEQ multiplex PCR, lists solely in-frame clones and lacks some. The sample contains about 150,000 clones, roughly 87% of which appear only once. Source material: peripheral blood. Receptors originate from a woman aged 45-65 years with acute or convalescent COVID-19.

CDR3 bases: TGTGCCAGCTCACCGTCCGGGACAGCAACTTCACCCCTCCACTTT. Amino acids: CASSPSGTATSPLHF. The chain uses TRBV18 and TRBJ1-6, with TRBD1 matching 7 bases. With 3 bases clipped from V and 9 bases from J, the junction kept 8 bases outside the gene matches. The germline V gene encodes CDR1 KGHSH and CDR2 LQKENI. The CDR3 runs to 15 residues.

J is TRBJ2-1 and V is TRBV24-1; perhaps TRBD2 as D (6 bases). Germline CDR1 is KGHDR and CDR2 is SFDVKD. CDR3 size: 15 residues. V lost 2 bases, J lost 8 bases, and 15 bases lay in between. CDR3 region: CATSDSGGSGDEQFF. The CDR3 region has the DNA TGTGCCACCAGTGATTCCGGGGGTTCCGGTGATGAGCAGTTCTTC.

A single count supports this clone. The chain recombines TRBV30 with TRBJ1-2; D is ambiguous. This CDR3 has 14 residues. V was cut by 0 bases and J by 2 bases, with 10 bases left in between. The germline CDR1 and CDR2 sequences are GTSNPN and SVGIG (reference sequence). CDR3 nucleotides: TGTGCCTGGAGTGTACTCGGTCGGAACTATGGCTACACCTTC. Protein: CAWSVLGRNYGYTF.

The gene calls are TRBV27 and TRBJ1-4, with 9 bases matching TRBD1. Germline V gene sequence: CDR1 MNHEY, CDR2 SMNVEV (reference sequence). Losses at the gene ends were 4 bases for V and 9 bases for J; bases not matched to a gene: 9. The CDR3 is 15 residues long. The chain's CDR3 is CASSSQLGTGKKLFF. CDR3 in DNA: TGTGCCAGCAGTTCCCAACTCGGGACAGGGAAAAAACTGTTTTTT.

In this sample, this clone turned up once. J is TRBJ1-3 and V is TRBV5-5; D not resolved. Germline assignment: CDR1 SGHKS and CDR2 YYEKEE (reference sequence). The V gene lost 0 bases and the J gene lost 0 bases, with 7 bases spanning the gap. The CDR3 is made up of 15 amino acids. The CDR3 loop reads CASSLDVLSGNTIYF. The CDR3 DNA reads TGTGCCAGCAGCTTGGACGTACTCTCTGGAAACACCATATATTTT.

The J gene is TRBJ1-4, the V gene TRBV7-9, with TRBD1 matching 8 bases. From germline, CDR1 is SEHNR and CDR2 FQNEAQ (reference sequence). CDR3 length: 15 amino acids. V trimming: 6 bases; J trimming: 5 bases; junction bases outside the gene matches: 8. CDR3: CASSQTGGQNEKLFF. The CDR3 DNA is TGTGCCAGCAGTCAAACAGGGGGGCAGAATGAAAAACTGTTTTTT.

The CDR3 nucleotides read TGTGCTAGTGGTTTGATTATCGGGACAGGGGCCGCGAACACTGAAGCTTTCTTT. This gives the protein CASGLIIGTGAANTEAFF. The chain has TRBV12-5 and TRBJ1-1, with TRBD1 matching over 10 bases. This CDR3 is 18 amino acids long. The germline V gene has CDR1 LGHNT and CDR2 FRNRAP. J was trimmed by 1 base and V by 2 bases; bases with no gene match: 10. The full variable domain, its missing parts supplied by reference TRBV12-5 and TRBJ1-1, is DARVTQTPRHKVTEMGQEVTMRCQPILGHNTVFWYRQTMMQGLELLAYFRNRAPLDDSGMPKDRFSAEMPDATLATLKIQPSEPRDSAVYFCASGLIIGTGAANTEAFFGQGTRLTVV.

V is TRBV11-2 and J is TRBJ2-1; 8 nucleotides agree with TRBD2. Trimming at V came to 0 bases and at J to 0 bases, leaving 4 bases not matched to a gene. CDR1 SGHAT and CDR2 FQNNGV come from the germline V gene. CDR3 length equals 17 residues. CDR3 coding DNA: TGTGCCAGCAGCTTAGAAGGCGGGGGGAGCTCCTACAATGAGCAGTTCTTC. Its translation is CASSLEGGGSSYNEQFF. The full variable domain, completed using reference TRBV11-2 and TRBJ2-1, is EAGVAQSPRYKIIEKRQSVAFWCNPISGHATLYWYQQILGQGPKLLIQFQNNGVVDDSQLPKDRFSAERLKGVDSTLKIQPAKLEDSAVYLCASSLEGGGSSYNEQFFGPGTRLTVL.

The chain joins TRBV3-1 (or the pseudogene TRBV3-2) to TRBJ1-1, with D unresolved. Germline V gives CDR1 LGHDT, CDR2 YNNKEL (reference sequence). V was cut by 3 bases and J by 4 bases, with 12 bases left in between. This CDR3 comprises 14 residues. CDR3 loop: CASSQTQVGTEAFF. The CDR3 nucleotides read TGTGCCAGCAGCCAGACCCAGGTGGGCACTGAAGCTTTCTTT.

V is TRBV7-2 and J is TRBJ2-3, with D tentatively TRBD1 (5 bases). Germline CDR1 reads SGHTA; CDR2 reads FQGNSA. CDR3 size: 14 residues. Trimming shortened V by 5 bases and J by 1 base, and 10 bases separated the two germline ends. The chain's CDR3 is CASSVEGGTDTQYF. The DNA of the CDR3 is TGTGCCAGCAGCGTTGAAGGGGGCACAGATACGCAGTATTTT.

This sequence joins TRBV11-3 and TRBJ1-2, with 10 bases aligning to TRBD1. Losses at the gene ends were 0 bases for V and 7 bases for J; bases not matched to a gene: 2. Germline CDR1 and CDR2: SGHNT and YENEEA. The CDR3 runs 14 residues. In DNA, the CDR3 is TGTGCCAGCAGCTTAGAGGGGACAGGGGTTGGCTACACCTTC. Translation: CASSLEGTGVGYTF.

The chain links TRBV19 to TRBJ1-5; no clear D gene. Germline V gene data show CDR1 as LNHDA and CDR2 as SQIVND (reference sequence). Trimming took off 3 bases at V and 0 bases at J, with 9 bases between the two ends. CDR3 length equals 15 residues. The DNA for the CDR3 is TGTGCCAGTAGTATCCCGTCGGGTAGCAATCAGCCCCAGCATTTT. It specifies CASSIPSGSNQPQHF.

For the CDR3, the DNA is TGTGCCAGCAGCTTGCAGGGGAGTTCTACCCGGCATGAGCAGTTCTTC. This sequence encodes CASSLQGSSTRHEQFF. This chain joins TRBV3-1 (or the pseudogene TRBV3-2) and TRBJ2-1, with D perhaps matching TRBD1 (6 bases). V was cut by 5 bases and J by 8 bases, with 22 bases left in between. Germline V gives CDR1 LGHDT, CDR2 YNNKEL (reference sequence). CDR3 length: 16 residues.

The gene calls are TRBV30 and TRBJ2-6; D unclear. The V gene lost 2 bases and the J gene lost 0 bases, with 5 bases spanning the gap. This CDR3 is 14 amino acids long. Per germline, CDR1 GTSNPN and CDR2 SVGIG (reference sequence). CDR3 DNA sequence: TGTGCCTGGAGTACGGGCTCTGGGGCCAACGTCCTGACTTTC. It encodes CAWSTGSGANVLTF.

This clone was recorded a few times. The V and J genes are TRBV10-1 and TRBJ1-2; no firm D call. The V and J ends lost 4 bases and 1 base respectively, with 4 bases between them. Looked up from germline, CDR1 is WNHNN and CDR2 is SYGVQD (reference sequence). The CDR3 contains 12 residues. CDR3 nucleotides: TGCGCCAGCAGTGCCGGTAACTATGGCTACACCTTC. Residues: CASSAGNYGYTF.

CDR3 residues: CASSVPRGDTQYF. DNA of the CDR3: TGTGCCAGCAGCGTCCCACGAGGGGATACGCAGTATTTT. The gene calls are TRBV9 and TRBJ2-3; D is perhaps TRBD2 (5 bases). Trimming pared 2 bases from V and 6 bases from J, leaving 10 bases between. CDR3 size: 13 residues. Germline-derived CDR1 and CDR2 are SGDLS and YYNGEE. The full variable domain, rest sourced from reference TRBV9 and TRBJ2-3, is DSGVTQTPKHLITATGQRVTLRCSPRSGDLSVYWYQQSLDQGLQFLIQYYNGEERAKGNILERFSAQQFPDLHSELNLSSLELGDSALYFCASSVPRGDTQYFGPGTRLTVL.

The V and J genes are TRBV7-9 and TRBJ1-4; 9 nucleotides line up with TRBD1. The germline V gene encodes CDR1 SEHNR and CDR2 FQNEAQ (reference sequence). V shed 5 bases, J shed 3 bases, and the junction held 4 bases outside the gene matches. The CDR3 runs to 15 residues. The DNA for the CDR3 is TGTGCCAGCAGCAGAACAGGGGGCTCTAATGAAAAACTGTTTTTT. As protein: CASSRTGGSNEKLFF.

The CDR3 DNA sequence: TGTGCCACCAGCAGCCCAGACAGGGTAGTAAGTCAGCCCCAGCATTTT. Its translation is CATSSPDRVVSQPQHF. The chain recombines TRBV15 with TRBJ1-5; 7 bases fit TRBD1. V lost 3 bases, J lost 6 bases, and 11 bases stayed unmatched. The CDR3 length is 16 residues. Germline V lookup: CDR1 LNHNV, CDR2 YYDKDF (reference sequence).

This chain uses TRBV9 with TRBJ1-4, with TRBD1 matching over 10 bases. J lost 0 bases, V lost 10 bases, and 6 bases had no gene match. The CDR3 is 15 residues long. The V gene's germline CDR1 is SGDLS and CDR2 YYNGEE. The CDR3 DNA reads as TGTGCCCGCCCGGGGACAGGGGCAACTAATGAAAAACTGTTTTTT. Its translation is CARPGTGATNEKLFF.

The V gene is TRBV6-5, the J gene TRBJ1-1; 7 positions match TRBD1. Germline V gene data show CDR1 as MNHEY and CDR2 as SVGAGI. The ends lost 2 bases at V and 3 bases at J; junction bases unmatched: 3. This CDR3 comprises 14 residues. The CDR3 DNA sequence: TGTGCCAGCAGTTACGAGGGGGCGGACACTGAAGCTTTCTTT. Its protein is CASSYEGADTEAFF.

The V and J genes are TRBV7-9 and TRBJ1-1; TRBD1 might be the D (6 bases). Trimming shortened V by 4 bases and J by 7 bases, and 10 bases separated the two germline ends. From germline, CDR1 is SEHNR and CDR2 FQNEAQ (reference sequence). CDR3 length: 12 residues. CDR3 residues: CASSWGQVEAFF. The DNA for the CDR3 is TGTGCCAGCAGCTGGGGACAAGTTGAAGCTTTCTTT.

The CDR3 DNA follows: TGTGCCAGCAGCTCCGAAGGGCTAGCGGTTAGCACAGATACGCAGTATTTT. Residues: CASSSEGLAVSTDTQYF. The chain couples TRBV13 to TRBJ2-3; TRBD2 agrees at 7 bases. This CDR3 region has 17 residues. V shed 4 bases and J 0 bases; nucleotides not matched to a gene: 10. The germline V gene encodes CDR1 PRHDT and CDR2 FYEKMQ (reference sequence).

J is TRBJ2-1 and V is TRBV3-1 (or the pseudogene TRBV3-2); TRBD2 matches 13 bases. CDR3 size: 15 residues. From germline, CDR1 is LGHDT and CDR2 YNNKEL (reference sequence). The trim removed 8 bases at V and 6 bases at J, leaving 7 bases unmatched. CDR3 region: CASGDWTSGSNEQFF. The CDR3 nucleotides are TGTGCCAGCGGTGACTGGACTAGCGGGAGCAATGAGCAGTTCTTC.

This clone appeared once. The gene calls are TRBV9 and TRBJ2-1, with TRBD1 matching over 9 bases. V was pared by 4 bases and J by 2 bases, with 7 bases of the junction left unmatched. There are 16 residues in the CDR3. In germline, CDR1 is SGDLS, CDR2 YYNGEE. CDR3 sequence: CASSQTGGRTYNEQFF. The CDR3 DNA is TGTGCCAGCAGCCAGACAGGGGGACGGACCTACAATGAGCAGTTCTTC. Full variable domain (missing parts from reference TRBV9 and TRBJ2-1): DSGVTQTPKHLITATGQRVTLRCSPRSGDLSVYWYQQSLDQGLQFLIQYYNGEERAKGNILERFSAQQFPDLHSELNLSSLELGDSALYFCASSQTGGRTYNEQFFGPGTRLTVL.

CDR3 in DNA: TGTGCCAGCAGCCCAGTGACAGGGGGCACGTACGAGCAGTACTTC. It codes for CASSPVTGGTYEQYF. The V call is TRBV7-6, the J call TRBJ2-7; 10 nucleotides agree with TRBD1. CDR1 SGHVS and CDR2 FNYEAQ come from the germline V gene. CDR3 size: 15 residues. V shed 5 bases, J shed 4 bases, and the junction held 8 bases outside the gene matches.

V and J are TRBV9 and TRBJ2-7; 10 positions agree with TRBD1. The CDR3 has 15 amino acids. Germline V gives CDR1 SGDLS, CDR2 YYNGEE. V lost 3 bases to trimming and J lost 7 bases; unmatched junction nucleotides: 10. The DNA for the CDR3 is TGTGCCAGCAGCGAGGGGGGGACAGGGGTATGGGAGCAGTACTTC. Translating gives CASSEGGTGVWEQYF.